These T cell receptor beta chains were read from a single sample in a study of blood T cell repertoires in COVID-19. TCRdb's table, derived via immunoSEQ multiplex PCR, lists solely in-frame clones and lacks some. The sample includes around 120,000 clones, 78% of them seen just once. The material sequenced was peripheral blood. All receptors derive from a man in his 70s with acute or convalescent COVID-19. Both conserved end residues are part of each CDR3. Each record gives: J gene, D gene, V gene, clone size, CDR3 length, CDR3 DNA, CDR3 protein. The D gene is left open where the match is weak. The listing skips clone size in some rows; elsewhere it reads once, few, many or a size class.

TRBJ2-2	TRBD2	TRBV9	.	18	TGTGCCAGCAGCGTAGCTAGGGAAACTAGCGGGGGCACCGGGGAGCTGTTTTTT	CASSVARETSGGTGELFF
TRBJ1-1	TRBD1	TRBV5-1	.	15	TGCGCCAGCAGCTTGGAAGGGACAGCCAACACTGAAGCTTTCTTT	CASSLEGTANTEAFF
TRBJ1-1	.	TRBV25-1	few	13	TGTGCCAGCAGTGAGTGGGGGCGCACTGAAGCTTTCTTT	CASSEWGRTEAFF
TRBJ2-3	TRBD2	TRBV18	few	16	TGTGCCAGCTCACCAATAGCGGGGACGAGCACAGATACGCAGTATTTT	CASSPIAGTSTDTQYF
TRBJ2-2	.	TRBV5-1	.	12	TGCGCCAGCAGCCCACAGATCGGGGAGCTGTTTTTT	CASSPQIGELFF
TRBJ2-3	.	TRBV6-2/TRBV6-3	.	15	TGTGCCAGCAGCCCACTTGGGGGGTTTACAGATACGCAGTATTTT	CASSPLGGFTDTQYF
TRBJ1-5	.	TRBV2	.	13	TGTGCCAGCAGTGATCGGGGGGGTCAGCCCCAGCATTTT	CASSDRGGQPQHF
TRBJ1-3	.	TRBV5-1	.	15	TGCGCCAGCAGCTTGGGGGCAGGGGCAGGAAACACCATATATTTT	CASSLGAGAGNTIYF
TRBJ1-1	.	TRBV5-5	few	14	TGTGCCAGCAGCTTGGTTTCAGAGAACACTGAAGCTTTCTTT	CASSLVSENTEAFF
TRBJ1-2	TRBD1	TRBV7-3	.	13	TGTGCCAGCAGCCCCCAGGGGGACTATGGCTACACCTTC	CASSPQGDYGYTF
TRBJ2-1	TRBD2	TRBV12-5	.	14	TGTGCTAGTTCCCCCGGGACGGGGGGTAATGAGCAGTTCTTC	CASSPGTGGNEQFF
TRBJ2-7	TRBD1	TRBV11-2	.	16	TGTGCCAGCAGTCCAGATGGTTCCAGGGGGCTGAGGGAGCAGTACTTC	CASSPDGSRGLREQYF
TRBJ2-5	TRBD2	TRBV6-2/TRBV6-3	.	15	TGTGCCAGCAGTTACGGGGCTAGCGGAAGAGAGACCCAGTACTTC	CASSYGASGRETQYF
TRBJ1-3	.	TRBV29-1	.	13	TGCAGCGTTGAAAGGGGGACTGGAAACACCATATATTTT	CSVERGTGNTIYF
TRBJ1-2	.	TRBV15	.	15	TGTGCCACCAGCAGAGATCACGGGGGGGACTATGGCTACACCTTC	CATSRDHGGDYGYTF
TRBJ1-5	.	TRBV2	few	14	TGTGCCAGCAGGTCGGATGGAGTGGGAGGGCCCCAGCATTTT	CASRSDGVGGPQHF
TRBJ2-7	.	TRBV2	few	14	TGTGCCAGCAGTGTGGGACACCTCTCCTACGAGCAGTACTTC	CASSVGHLSYEQYF
TRBJ2-5	.	TRBV7-3	.	15	TGTGCCAGCAGCTTATTCATGGGGGCCTCAGAGACCCAGTACTTC	CASSLFMGASETQYF
TRBJ2-3	TRBD2	TRBV4-1	.	14	TGCGCCAGCAGTTTAGCGGGGGGAACAGATACGCAGTATTTT	CASSLAGGTDTQYF
TRBJ1-2	.	TRBV19	.	12	TGTGCCAGTAGTCCCCTCGGCTATGGCTACACCTTC	CASSPLGYGYTF
TRBJ1-5	TRBD1	TRBV9	few	15	TGTGCCAGCAGCGAATCGACAGGGTTCCGTCAGCCCCAGCATTTT	CASSESTGFRQPQHF
TRBJ1-3	.	TRBV5-1	few	16	TGCGCCAGCAGCTCTCTTCCAGGGGCGGCTGGAAACACCATATATTTT	CASSSLPGAAGNTIYF
TRBJ2-1	TRBD1	TRBV4-2	.	15	TGTGCCAGCAGCCAAGGGACAGGGGGCAATTTTGAGCAGTTCTTC	CASSQGTGGNFEQFF
TRBJ2-3	.	TRBV5-1	.	15	TGCGCCAGCAGCTTGGTGTTAGCGGAAACAGATACGCAGTATTTT	CASSLVLAETDTQYF
TRBJ2-2	.	TRBV5-1	few	15	TGCGCCAGCAGCTTGGGGACAGCGAACACCGGGGAGCTGTTTTTT	CASSLGTANTGELFF
TRBJ1-2	.	TRBV18	.	17	TGTGCCAGCTCACCCCTGGGGGGATTGTCGACTAACTATGGCTACACCTTC	CASSPLGGLSTNYGYTF
TRBJ1-5	TRBD1	TRBV7-9	once	16	TGTGCCAGCAGCACCGGGACAGGGGGTAGCAATCAGCCCCAGCATTTT	CASSTGTGGSNQPQHF
TRBJ2-1	TRBD2	TRBV6-2/TRBV6-3	.	16	TGTGCCAGCAGTTGGGGACTAGCGGGGGGGTACAATGAGCAGTTCTTC	CASSWGLAGGYNEQFF
TRBJ1-6	.	TRBV6-1	.	14	TGTGCCAGCAGTGAACAGGGGTTCTTCGCACCCCTCCACTTT	CASSEQGFFAPLHF
TRBJ1-1	TRBD1	TRBV5-1	.	15	TGCGCCAGCAGCTTGGGGACAGGGGGTCGCTCGGAAGCTTTCTTT	CASSLGTGGRSEAFF
TRBJ1-6	.	TRBV7-8	.	13	TGTGCCAGCGCAGGGTTTTGGAATTCACCCCTCCACTTT	CASAGFWNSPLHF
TRBJ2-5	.	TRBV24-1	.	10	TGTGCCACTAGGGGGGAGACCCAGTACTTC	CATRGETQYF
TRBJ2-5	TRBD2	TRBV3-1/TRBV3-2	.	16	TGTGCCAGCAGCCAAGATGCAGCGGGGGGCTTGGAGACCCAGTACTTC	CASSQDAAGGLETQYF
TRBJ1-2	.	TRBV12-3/TRBV12-4	few	13	TGTGCCAGCAGTTTCAGGTCTAACTATGGCTACACCTTC	CASSFRSNYGYTF
TRBJ1-5	.	TRBV23-1	.	18	TGCGCCAGCAGTCAATCTCGCCAGGGGCCGGGGAGCAATCAGCCCCAGCATTTT	CASSQSRQGPGSNQPQHF
TRBJ1-6	.	TRBV5-5	.	17	TGTGCCAGCAGCTTGGCCTTGAGGGCCGCCGTAGGTTTACCCCTCCACTTT	CASSLALRAAVGLPLHF
TRBJ1-2	TRBD1	TRBV5-1	.	15	TGCGCCAGCAGCACGGTCGGGACAGCTTACTATGGCTACACCTTC	CASSTVGTAYYGYTF
TRBJ1-1	.	TRBV25-1	.	12	TGTGCCAGCAGTCAGCCCGCAGGTGAAGCTTTCTTT	CASSQPAGEAFF
TRBJ1-1	.	TRBV27	once	14	TGTGCCAGCAGTTTTTCGACAGGACCGTCTGAAGCTTTCTTT	CASSFSTGPSEAFF
TRBJ1-5	.	TRBV4-1	.	15	TGCGCCAGCAGCCAAGAACAGGGCTGGGATCAGCCCCAGCATTTT	CASSQEQGWDQPQHF